Listed below are T cell receptor beta chains from one sample, sequenced in a study of blood T cell repertoires in COVID-19. Sequenced by immunoSEQ multiplex PCR; TCRdb stores in-frame clones only, minus some. Here the sample spans a few hundred thousand clones, 85% being singletons. The sample taken for sequencing was peripheral blood. Receptors were obtained from a young woman with acute or convalescent COVID-19. Both conserved end residues are part of each CDR3. D genes are given only for firm matches.

V gene	J gene	D gene	CDR3 protein	CDR3 DNA
TRBV6-6	TRBJ1-5	NA	CASSPGAGPYGDQPQHF	TGTGCCAGCAGTCCCGGCGCAGGGCCCTACGGAGACCAGCCCCAGCATTTT
TRBV9	TRBJ2-1	TRBD1	CASGVGTGASYNEQFF	TGTGCCAGCGGAGTAGGGACAGGGGCCTCCTACAATGAGCAGTTCTTC
TRBV5-1	TRBJ2-7	NA	CASSLAVPWHYEQYF	TGCGCCAGCAGCTTGGCCGTACCTTGGCACTACGAGCAGTACTTC
TRBV5-6	TRBJ1-5	NA	CASTDGNSNQPQHF	TGTGCCAGCACCGACGGGAATAGCAATCAGCCCCAGCATTTT
TRBV21-1	TRBJ2-7	NA	CASSKAETHLSYEQYF	TGTGCCAGCAGCAAAGCTGAGACACATCTCTCCTACGAGCAGTACTTC
TRBV3-1/TRBV3-2	TRBJ1-5	NA	CASSQDTVFGQPQHF	TGTGCCAGCAGCCAAGATACAGTGTTTGGGCAGCCCCAGCATTTT
TRBV7-9	TRBJ2-7	TRBD1	CASSHGQVMEQYF	TGTGCCAGCAGCCATGGACAGGTGATGGAGCAGTACTTC
TRBV18	TRBJ1-6	NA	CASSPATADNSPLHF	TGTGCCAGCTCGCCAGCAACAGCCGACAATTCACCCCTCCACTTT
TRBV28	TRBJ2-3	TRBD1	CASSPKRTGGADTQYF	TGTGCCAGCAGTCCGAAACGGACAGGTGGGGCAGATACGCAGTATTTT
TRBV30	TRBJ1-4	NA	CAWSTGTNEKLFF	TGTGCCTGGAGCACAGGGACTAATGAAAAACTGTTTTTT
TRBV5-4	TRBJ1-5	NA	CASSLDSHQPQHF	TGTGCCAGCAGCTTGGACAGTCATCAGCCCCAGCATTTT
TRBV6-4	TRBJ1-1	NA	CASREDDMTEAFF	TGTGCCAGCAGGGAGGACGATATGACTGAAGCTTTCTTT
TRBV19	TRBJ2-5	TRBD1	CASTIGGQGPPQYF	TGTGCCAGTACCATAGGGGGACAGGGGCCCCCCCAGTACTTC
TRBV2	TRBJ2-1	TRBD1	CASRIGQASYNEQFF	TGTGCCAGCAGAATTGGACAGGCTTCCTACAATGAGCAGTTCTTC
TRBV2	TRBJ1-2	TRBD1	CASSLRDRDDGYTF	TGTGCCAGCAGTCTCCGGGACAGGGATGATGGCTACACCTTC